The 22 T cell receptor beta chains given below trace back to one sample, sequenced in a study of regulatory T cells in long-lasting Graves disease. With iRepertoire HTBI primers and Arm-PCR of CDR3 regions, TCR beta libraries were built. TCRdb passed the multiplex PCR reads through MiXCR, listing each CDR3 protein once. The table shows about 440,000 distinct CDR3 sequences, with about 17% occurring only once. Time point given: newly diagnosed GD, antithyroid drugs for less than 3 months. Researchers made the TCR library from RNA that was extracted from PBMCs. These records were also assigned to another study, of T cells in Graves' hyperthyroidism and ophthalmopathy.

This specimen was peripheral blood mononuclear cells (PBMCs), taken at new diagnosis, from a patient treated with antithyroid drugs. These receptors were taken from a woman aged 18-35 years with Graves disease.

This clonotype was found a few times. The gene calls are TRBV25-1 and TRBJ1-2; D unclear. V lost 4 bases and J lost 4, with 10 bases in between. The germline CDR1 and CDR2 sequences are MGHDK and SYGVNS. The CDR3 consists of 13 residues. CDR3 DNA sequence: TGTGCCAGCAGTGGCCTTCACCTCTATGGCTACACCTTC. It is translated as CASSGLHLYGYTF.

This clonotype has at least ten counts. This rearrangement joins TRBV2 to TRBJ1-1; maybe TRBD1 (5 bases). V shed 11 bases and J shed 7 bases, with 20 bases lying between them. Germline V gene lookup returns CDR1 SNHLY and CDR2 FYNNEI. The CDR3 loop spans 13 amino acids. The CDR3 sequence: CARARQGGIEAFF. CDR3 nucleotides: TGTGCCCGTGCGCGGCAGGGAGGGATTGAAGCTTTCTTT.

The chain carries TRBV5-5 and TRBJ1-5, with D tentatively TRBD1 (6 bases). Germline V lookup: CDR1 SGHKS, CDR2 YYEKEE (reference sequence). Between the trimmed V and J ends, which lost 3 bases and 2 bases, there was a span of 12 bases. There are 15 residues in the CDR3. DNA of the CDR3: TGTGCCAGCAGCTGGGGGGGGGCAGGCAATCAGCCCCAGCATTTT. It specifies CASSWGGAGNQPQHF.

This chain links TRBV29-1 with TRBJ1-2; no clear D. Trimming removed 4 bases from V and 2 bases from J, with 17 bases in between. Germline CDR1 and CDR2: SQVTM and ANQGSEA. The CDR3 runs 15 residues. The CDR3 sequence is CSVGPVDPPNYGYTF. Written as DNA, the CDR3 is TGCAGCGTTGGCCCAGTCGACCCTCCGAACTATGGCTACACCTTC.

This clonotype was seen at least ten times. V is TRBV27 and J is TRBJ2-4; D is unresolved. The length of the CDR3 is 16 residues. CDR1 and CDR2 from the germline V gene are MNHEY and SMNVEV (reference sequence). Between the trimmed V and J ends, which lost 4 bases and 0 bases, there was a span of 13 bases. CDR3 nucleotides: TGTGCCAGCAGTTCGCCCTCAGTGATAGCCAAAAACATTCAGTACTTC. Translated, it gives CASSSPSVIAKNIQYF.

This clonotype turned up a few times. This rearrangement joins TRBV7-3 to TRBJ2-5, with D perhaps TRBD2 (5 bases). The V end was cut by 1 base, the J end by 1 base, with 10 bases between. This CDR3 region has 15 residues. The germline CDR1 and CDR2 sequences are SGHTA and FQGTGA. Here the CDR3 reads CASSLRLGAQETQYF. DNA for the CDR3: TGTGCCAGCAGCTTAAGATTGGGAGCCCAAGAGACCCAGTACTTC.

This clonotype was counted at least ten times. The rearrangement joins TRBV2 to TRBJ2-1; tentative D call: TRBD2 (5 bases). This CDR3 comprises 15 residues. Germline V gene data show CDR1 as SNHLY and CDR2 as FYNNEI. The V end was cut by 6 bases, the J end by 2 bases, with 14 bases between. CDR3 in DNA: TGTGCCAGCAGAAAGGGAGCGGCGACCTACAATGAGCAGTTCTTC. It is translated as CASRKGAATYNEQFF.

This clonotype was found many times. This sequence joins TRBV6-2 or TRBV6-3 and TRBJ2-1; D is undetermined. The V gene lost 0 bases and the J gene lost 0 bases, with 9 bases spanning the gap. Germline CDR1 is MNHEY and CDR2 is SVGEGT. The CDR3 covers 16 residues. This CDR3 reads CASSYSHSASYNEQFF. The CDR3 DNA reads TGTGCCAGCAGTTACTCACACAGTGCCTCCTACAATGAGCAGTTCTTC.

The chain has TRBV20-1 and TRBJ2-7; a weak D match, TRBD2 (6 bases). Per germline, CDR1 DFQATT and CDR2 SNEGSKA (reference sequence). V lost 2 bases, J lost 3 bases, and 20 bases lay in between. The CDR3 totals 16 residues. The CDR3 loop reads CSARPSGPEGRYEQYF. The CDR3, as DNA: TGCAGTGCTAGACCCTCGGGACCGGAGGGACGCTACGAGCAGTACTTC.

To note about this clonotype: A much bigger clone sits one base away, suggesting this may be a read error. The gene calls are TRBV28 and TRBJ1-1, with a possible D match to TRBD1 (6 bases). This CDR3 contains 15 residues. Germline values: CDR1 MDHEN, CDR2 SYDVKM. The CDR3 sequence: CASSLLGALNTGAFF. The CDR3, as DNA: TGTGCCAGCAGTTTATTGGGGGCCTTGAACACTGGAGCTTTCTTT. The full variable domain, its missing parts supplied by reference TRBV28 and TRBJ1-1, is DVKVTQSSRYLVKRTGEKVFLECVQDMDHENMFWYRQDPGLGLRLIYFSYDVKMKEKGDIPEGYSVSREKKERFSLILESASTNQTSMYLCASSLLGALNTGAFFGQGTRLTVV.

The rearrangement joins TRBV6-1 to TRBJ2-3, with D perhaps given as TRBD1 or TRBD2 (5 bases each). The CDR3 length is 16 residues. Germline V CDR1 and CDR2: MNHNS, SASEGT. V was pared by 10 bases and J by 1 base, with 21 bases between. CDR3: CATAALGTLGTDTQYF. In DNA, the CDR3 is TGTGCCACCGCGGCGTTAGGGACCCTAGGCACAGATACGCAGTATTTT.

At least ten counts were recorded for this clonotype. This chain connects TRBV20-1 to TRBJ1-2; 7 bases match TRBD1. The CDR3 length is 14 residues. J lost 8 bases, V lost 2 bases, and 11 bases had no gene match. The germline gives CDR1 DFQATT, CDR2 SNEGSKA (reference sequence). The CDR3 sequence is CSARYAGGLSGYTF. The CDR3 DNA reads TGCAGTGCTAGATACGCAGGGGGATTGAGCGGCTACACCTTC.

The sample holds many counts of this clonotype. This chain links TRBV7-3 with TRBJ2-1; no firm D call. CDR1 and CDR2 from the germline V gene are SGHTA and FQGTGA. The CDR3 consists of 15 residues. Deletions cut 2 bases from V and 0 bases from J, with 8 bases between. The CDR3 loop reads CASSLGVSSYNEQFF. CDR3 in DNA: TGTGCCAGCAGCTTAGGAGTGAGCTCCTACAATGAGCAGTTCTTC. Supplemented by reference TRBV7-3 and TRBJ2-1, the full variable domain reads GAGVSQTPSNKVTEKGKYVELRCDPISGHTALYWYRQSLGQGPEFLIYFQGTGAADDSGLPNDRFFAVRPEGSVSTLKIQRTERGDSAVYLCASSLGVSSYNEQFFGPGTRLTVL.

This clonotype occurred many times. The rearrangement uses TRBV11-2 and TRBJ2-7; 10 bases agree with TRBD2. V trimming: 1 base; J trimming: 1 base; junction bases outside the gene matches: 4. Germline loops: CDR1 SGHAT, CDR2 FQNNGV. The CDR3 runs to 16 residues. CDR3 nucleotide sequence: TGTGCCAGCAGCTTAGCCCCGACTAGCGGGTCCTACGAGCAGTACTTC. This encodes CASSLAPTSGSYEQYF.

This clonotype was found many times. This chain joins TRBV12-3 or TRBV12-4 and TRBJ2-3; TRBD1 might be the D (6 bases). V lost 2 bases, J lost 4 bases, and 7 bases lay in between. The CDR3 has 13 amino acids. The CDR3 is CASSLKGADTQYF. DNA of the CDR3: TGTGCCAGCAGTTTAAAGGGGGCAGATACGCAGTATTTT.

A few counts support this clonotype. The chain joins TRBV6-1 to TRBJ1-6; D is perhaps TRBD1 (5 bases). The CDR3 consists of 13 residues. The V end lost 4 bases, the J end lost 9 bases, and 10 bases lay between the germline ends. Per the germline V gene, CDR1 is MNHNS and CDR2 is SASEGT. CDR3 sequence reads: CASSAYRSSPLHF. The CDR3 DNA is TGTGCCAGCAGTGCTTACAGGAGTTCACCCCTCCACTTT.

This clonotype was detected a few times. CDR3 nucleotide sequence: TGCAGTGCTAGAGTGGGACAGGGCTCCTACAATGAGCAGTTCTTC. This translates into CSARVGQGSYNEQFF. The chain is built from TRBV20-1 and TRBJ2-1; 9 bases match TRBD1. The V segment lost 1 base and the J segment 0 bases; nucleotides outside the gene matches: 1. Germline V lookup: CDR1 DFQATT, CDR2 SNEGSKA (reference sequence). This CDR3 comprises 15 residues.

This clonotype was seen repeatedly, ten times or more. This chain joins TRBV2 and TRBJ1-2, with unresolved D. V was trimmed by 7 bases and J by 4 bases, leaving 7 bases between them. The germline CDR1 and CDR2 sequences are SNHLY and FYNNEI. The CDR3 has 11 amino acids. The CDR3 DNA reads as TGTGCCAGCACGGAGGCCTATGGCTACACCTTC. Translated: CASTEAYGYTF.

This clonotype was detected ten times or more. The chain carries TRBV29-1 and TRBJ2-7, with D unclear. The germline V and J ends were trimmed by 0 bases and 3 bases, with 6 bases remaining between them. The length of the CDR3 is 12 residues. Germline loops: CDR1 SQVTM, CDR2 ANQGSEA. In DNA, the CDR3 is TGCAGCGTTGAAGATCAGGTCTACGAGCAGTACTTC. This encodes CSVEDQVYEQYF.

This clonotype has just a few counts. The chain recombines TRBV27 with TRBJ2-7; D is possibly TRBD2 (5 bases). Trimming shortened V by 5 bases and J by 7 bases, and 15 bases separated the two germline ends. CDR1 and CDR2 (germline): MNHEY, SMNVEV (reference sequence). The CDR3 loop spans 13 amino acids. The CDR3, as DNA: TGTGCCAGCAGTCCCCGCCGGGATGTTGAGCAGTACTTC. The encoded protein is CASSPRRDVEQYF.

This chain uses TRBV19 with TRBJ2-1; 8 bases align to TRBD1. The CDR3 has 15 residues. Germline CDR1 LNHDA, CDR2 SQIVND (reference sequence). After removal of 5 bases from V and 2 bases from J, the junction contained 5 bases not matched to a gene. CDR3: CASSPQDRAYNEQFF. The CDR3 nucleotides read TGTGCCAGTAGTCCACAGGACAGGGCCTACAATGAGCAGTTCTTC.

This clonotype has at least ten counts. The chain joins TRBV30 to TRBJ1-5; a possible D gene is TRBD1 (5 bases). Looked up from germline, CDR1 is GTSNPN and CDR2 is SVGIG (reference sequence). V lost 0 bases and J 5 bases, leaving 8 bases between the germline ends. This CDR3 region has 13 residues. The CDR3 nucleotides are TGTGCCTGGAGTGTACAGGACGATCAGCCCCAGCATTTT. Translating it yields CAWSVQDDQPQHF.